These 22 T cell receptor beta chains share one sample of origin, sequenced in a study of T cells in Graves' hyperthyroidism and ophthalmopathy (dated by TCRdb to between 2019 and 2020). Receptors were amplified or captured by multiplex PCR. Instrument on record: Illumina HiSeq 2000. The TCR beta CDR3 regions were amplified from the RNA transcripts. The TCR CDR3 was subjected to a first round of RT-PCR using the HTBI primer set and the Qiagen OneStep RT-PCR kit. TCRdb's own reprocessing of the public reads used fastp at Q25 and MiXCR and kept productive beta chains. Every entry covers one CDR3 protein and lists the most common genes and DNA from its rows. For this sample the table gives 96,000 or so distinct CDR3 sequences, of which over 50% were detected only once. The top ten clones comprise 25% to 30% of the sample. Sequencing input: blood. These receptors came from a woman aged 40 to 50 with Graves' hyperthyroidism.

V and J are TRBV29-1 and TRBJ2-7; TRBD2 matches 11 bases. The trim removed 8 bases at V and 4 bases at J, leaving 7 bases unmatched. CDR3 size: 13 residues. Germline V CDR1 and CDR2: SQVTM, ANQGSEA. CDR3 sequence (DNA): TGCAGCTTTCGACTAGCGGGGCCATACGAGCAGTACTTC. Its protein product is CSFRLAGPYEQYF.

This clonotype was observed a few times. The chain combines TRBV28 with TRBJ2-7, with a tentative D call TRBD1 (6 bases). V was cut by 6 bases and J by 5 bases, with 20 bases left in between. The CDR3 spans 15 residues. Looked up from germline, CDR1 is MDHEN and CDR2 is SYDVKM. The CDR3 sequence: CASRINAQGTDEQYF. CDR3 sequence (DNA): TGTGCCAGCAGGATAAATGCACAGGGAACGGACGAGCAGTACTTC.

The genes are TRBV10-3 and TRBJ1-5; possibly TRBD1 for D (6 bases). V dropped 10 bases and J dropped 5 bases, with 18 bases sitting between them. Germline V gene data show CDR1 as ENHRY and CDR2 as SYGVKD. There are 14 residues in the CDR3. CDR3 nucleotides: TGTGCCACGTCGTTACAGGGAGGGGATCAGCCCCAGCATTTT. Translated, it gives CATSLQGGDQPQHF.

CDR3 in amino acids: CASSALAGGTDTQYF. The CDR3 coding sequence is TGTGCCAGCAGCGCACTAGCGGGAGGCACAGATACGCAGTATTTT. The rearrangement joins TRBV7-2 to TRBJ2-3, with 11 bases identical to TRBD2. Trimming at V came to 5 bases and at J to 1 base, leaving 2 bases not matched to a gene. The length of the CDR3 is 15 residues. CDR1 is SGHTA and CDR2 is FQGNSA in the germline V gene. The whole variable domain, filled in from reference TRBV7-2 and TRBJ2-3, reads GAGVSQSPSNKVTEKGKDVELRCDPISGHTALYWYRQSLGQGLEFLIYFQGNSAPDKSGLPSDRFSAERTGGSVSTLTIQRTQQEDSAVYLCASSALAGGTDTQYFGPGTRLTVL.

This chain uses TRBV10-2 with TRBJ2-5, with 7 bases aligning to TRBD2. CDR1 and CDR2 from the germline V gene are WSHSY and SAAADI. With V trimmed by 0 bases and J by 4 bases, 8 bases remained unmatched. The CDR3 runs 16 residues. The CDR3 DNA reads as TGCGCCAGCAGTGAGTCGACTTGGGAGGGCCGAGAGACCCAGTACTTC. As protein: CASSESTWEGRETQYF.

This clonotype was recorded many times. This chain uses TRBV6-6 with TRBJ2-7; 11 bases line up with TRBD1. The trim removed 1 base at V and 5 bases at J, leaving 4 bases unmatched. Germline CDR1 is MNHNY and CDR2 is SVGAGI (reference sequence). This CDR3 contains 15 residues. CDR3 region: CASSYLGQGEDEQYF. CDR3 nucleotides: TGTGCCAGCAGTTACTTGGGACAGGGGGAAGACGAGCAGTACTTC.

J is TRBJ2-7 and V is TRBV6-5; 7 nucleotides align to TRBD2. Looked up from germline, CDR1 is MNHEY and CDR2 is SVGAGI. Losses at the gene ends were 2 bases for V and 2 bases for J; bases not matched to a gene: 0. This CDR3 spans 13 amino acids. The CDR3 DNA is TGTGCCAGCAGTTACGGGACTACCTACGAGCAGTACTTC. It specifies CASSYGTTYEQYF.

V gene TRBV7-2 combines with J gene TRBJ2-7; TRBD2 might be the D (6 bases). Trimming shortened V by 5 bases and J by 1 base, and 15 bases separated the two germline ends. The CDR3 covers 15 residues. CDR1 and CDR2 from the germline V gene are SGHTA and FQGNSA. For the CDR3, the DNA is TGTGCCAGCAGCCTACGCGGGACGCAGTCCTACGAGCAGTACTTC. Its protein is CASSLRGTQSYEQYF.

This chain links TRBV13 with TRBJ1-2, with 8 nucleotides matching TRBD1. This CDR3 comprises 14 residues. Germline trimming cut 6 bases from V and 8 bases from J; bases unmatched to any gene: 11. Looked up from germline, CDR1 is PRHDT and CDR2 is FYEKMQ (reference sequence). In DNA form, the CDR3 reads TGTGCCAGCAGACTCCCGGGGACAGGTGGAGGCTACACCTTC. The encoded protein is CASRLPGTGGGYTF.

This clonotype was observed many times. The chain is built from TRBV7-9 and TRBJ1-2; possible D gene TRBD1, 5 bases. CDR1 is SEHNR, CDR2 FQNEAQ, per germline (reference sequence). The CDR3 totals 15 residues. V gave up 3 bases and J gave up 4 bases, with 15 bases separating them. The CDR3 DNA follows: TGTGCCAGCAGCTTCGGGGACGAGCCCTTCTATGGCTACACCTTC. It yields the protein CASSFGDEPFYGYTF.

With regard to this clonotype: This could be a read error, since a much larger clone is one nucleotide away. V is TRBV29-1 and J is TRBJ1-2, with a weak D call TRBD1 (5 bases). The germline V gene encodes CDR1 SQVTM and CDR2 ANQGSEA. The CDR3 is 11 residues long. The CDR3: CSAATGGGYNF. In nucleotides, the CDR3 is TGCAGCGCCGCTACGGGGGGTGGGTACAACTTC.

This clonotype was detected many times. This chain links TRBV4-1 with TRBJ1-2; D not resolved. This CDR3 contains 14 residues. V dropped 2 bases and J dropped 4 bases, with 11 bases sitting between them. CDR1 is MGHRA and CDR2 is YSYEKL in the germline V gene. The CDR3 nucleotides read TGCGCCAGCAGCCAAACACGGGGATCCTATGGCTACACCTTC. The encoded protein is CASSQTRGSYGYTF.

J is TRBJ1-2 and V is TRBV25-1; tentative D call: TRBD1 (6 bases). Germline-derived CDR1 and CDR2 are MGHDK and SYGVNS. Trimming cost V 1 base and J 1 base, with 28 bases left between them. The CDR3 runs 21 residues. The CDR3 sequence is CASSEFPQGLAGAPYNYGYTF. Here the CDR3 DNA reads TGTGCCAGCAGTGAATTCCCCCAGGGTCTGGCAGGGGCTCCGTATAACTATGGCTACACCTTC.

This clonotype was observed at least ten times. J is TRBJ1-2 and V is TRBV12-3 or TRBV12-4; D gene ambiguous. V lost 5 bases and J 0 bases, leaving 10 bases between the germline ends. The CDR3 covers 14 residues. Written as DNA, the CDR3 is TGTGCCAGCAGTCCCGGTGTGGCTAACTATGGCTACACCTTC. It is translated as CASSPGVANYGYTF.

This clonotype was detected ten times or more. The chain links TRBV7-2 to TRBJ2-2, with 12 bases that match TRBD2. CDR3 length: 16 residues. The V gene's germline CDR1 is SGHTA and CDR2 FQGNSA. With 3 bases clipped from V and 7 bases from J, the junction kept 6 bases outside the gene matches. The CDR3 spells CASSFSSGRAGGELFF. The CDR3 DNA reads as TGTGCCAGCAGCTTCTCTAGCGGGAGGGCCGGCGGGGAGCTGTTTTTT.

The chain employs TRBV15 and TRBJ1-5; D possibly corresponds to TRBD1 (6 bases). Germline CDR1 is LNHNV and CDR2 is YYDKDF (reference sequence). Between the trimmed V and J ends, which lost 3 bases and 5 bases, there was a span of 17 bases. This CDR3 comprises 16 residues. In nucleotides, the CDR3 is TGTGCCACCAGCAGCCCCCGAGGGGGGCGCGATCAGCCCCAGCATTTT. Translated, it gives CATSSPRGGRDQPQHF.

In nucleotides, the CDR3 is TGTGCCAGCCAAGAACCGGGACTTTTCTACGAGCAGTACTTC. It yields the protein CASQEPGLFYEQYF. The chain uses TRBV25-1 and TRBJ2-7; D is possibly TRBD2 (6 bases). This CDR3 spans 14 amino acids. Looked up from germline, CDR1 is MGHDK and CDR2 is SYGVNS. The V and J ends lost 8 bases and 3 bases respectively, with 17 bases between them.

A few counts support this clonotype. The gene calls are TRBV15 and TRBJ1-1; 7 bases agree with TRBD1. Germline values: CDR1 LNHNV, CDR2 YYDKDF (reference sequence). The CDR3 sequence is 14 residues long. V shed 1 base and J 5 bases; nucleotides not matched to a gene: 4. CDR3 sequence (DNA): TGTGCCACCAGCAGAGTGGCCAGGGGGACTGAAGCTTTCTTT. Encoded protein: CATSRVARGTEAFF.

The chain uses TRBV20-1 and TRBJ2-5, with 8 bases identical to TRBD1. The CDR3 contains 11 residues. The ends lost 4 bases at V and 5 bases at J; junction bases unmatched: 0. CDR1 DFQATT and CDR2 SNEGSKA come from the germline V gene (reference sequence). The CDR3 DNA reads TGCAGTGCTACAGGGGGCGAGACCCAGTACTTC. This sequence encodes CSATGGETQYF.

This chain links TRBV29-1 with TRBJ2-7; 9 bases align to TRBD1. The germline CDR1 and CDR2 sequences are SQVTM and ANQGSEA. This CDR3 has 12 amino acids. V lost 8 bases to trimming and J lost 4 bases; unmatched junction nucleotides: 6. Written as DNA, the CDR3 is TGCAGCCAGGGGACAGGGTCTTACGAGCAGTACTTC. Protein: CSQGTGSYEQYF.

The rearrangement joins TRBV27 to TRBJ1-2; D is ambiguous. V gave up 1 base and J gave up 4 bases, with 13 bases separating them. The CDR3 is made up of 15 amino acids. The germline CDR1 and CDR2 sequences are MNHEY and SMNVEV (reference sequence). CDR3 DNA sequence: TGTGCCAGCAGTTTATTGTCGGGAGGAGGCTATGGCTACACCTTC. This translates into CASSLLSGGGYGYTF.

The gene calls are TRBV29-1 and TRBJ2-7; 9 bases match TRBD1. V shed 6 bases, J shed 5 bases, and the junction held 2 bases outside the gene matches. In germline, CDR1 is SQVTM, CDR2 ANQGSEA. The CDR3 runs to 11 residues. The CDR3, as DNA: TGCAGCGTGACAGGGGGGGACGAGCAGTACTTC. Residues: CSVTGGDEQYF.